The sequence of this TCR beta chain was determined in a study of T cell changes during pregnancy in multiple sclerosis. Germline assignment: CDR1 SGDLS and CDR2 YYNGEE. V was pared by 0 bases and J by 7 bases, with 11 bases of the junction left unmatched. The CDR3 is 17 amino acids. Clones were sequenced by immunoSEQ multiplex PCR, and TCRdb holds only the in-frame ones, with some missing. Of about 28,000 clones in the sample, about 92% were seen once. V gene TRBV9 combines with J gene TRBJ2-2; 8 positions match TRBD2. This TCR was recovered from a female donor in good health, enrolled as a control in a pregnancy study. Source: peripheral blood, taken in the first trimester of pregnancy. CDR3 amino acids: CASSVGLAGGMFGELFF. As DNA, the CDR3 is TGTGCCAGCAGCGTAGGGCTAGCGGGCGGAATGTTCGGGGAGCTGTTTTTT.